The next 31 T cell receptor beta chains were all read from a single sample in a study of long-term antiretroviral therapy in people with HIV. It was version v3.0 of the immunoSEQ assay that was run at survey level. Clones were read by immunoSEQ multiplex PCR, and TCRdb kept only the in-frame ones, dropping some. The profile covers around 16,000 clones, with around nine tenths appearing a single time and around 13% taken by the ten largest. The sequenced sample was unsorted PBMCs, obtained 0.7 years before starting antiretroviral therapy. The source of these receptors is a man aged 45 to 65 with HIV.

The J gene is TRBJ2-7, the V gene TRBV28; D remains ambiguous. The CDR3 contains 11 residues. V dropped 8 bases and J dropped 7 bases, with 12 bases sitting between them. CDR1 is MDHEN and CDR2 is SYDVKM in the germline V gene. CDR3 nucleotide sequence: TGTGCCAGCGGCGGAGCCCTGGAGCAGTACTTC. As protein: CASGGALEQYF.

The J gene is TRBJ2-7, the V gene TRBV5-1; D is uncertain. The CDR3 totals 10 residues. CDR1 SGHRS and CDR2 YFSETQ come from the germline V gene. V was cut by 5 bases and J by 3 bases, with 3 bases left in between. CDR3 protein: CASRDYEQYF. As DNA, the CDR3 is TGCGCCAGCAGGGACTACGAGCAGTACTTC.

The CDR3 sequence is CASSESGSGLGGYTF. The CDR3 DNA follows: TGTGCCAGCAGTGAATCGGGCAGTGGCTTGGGAGGCTACACCTTC. The V call is TRBV25-1, the J call TRBJ1-2; D gene uncertain. This CDR3 is 15 amino acids long. Germline V gene data show CDR1 as MGHDK and CDR2 as SYGVNS. V was cut by 1 base and J by 8 bases, with 17 bases left in between.

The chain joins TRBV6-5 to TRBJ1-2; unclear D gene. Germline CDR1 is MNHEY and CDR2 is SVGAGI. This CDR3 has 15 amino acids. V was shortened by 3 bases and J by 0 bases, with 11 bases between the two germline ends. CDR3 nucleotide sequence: TGTGCCAGCAGTTATTCACGGAGAGCTAACTATGGCTACACCTTC. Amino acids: CASSYSRRANYGYTF.

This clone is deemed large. CDR3 protein: CAISESLAGGYEQYF. The CDR3 DNA follows: TGTGCCATCAGTGAGTCCCTAGCGGGAGGGTACGAGCAGTACTTC. The chain links TRBV10-3 to TRBJ2-7; the match to TRBD2 covers 12 bases. This CDR3 has 15 residues. J lost 4 bases, V lost 0 bases, and 1 base had no gene match. Per the germline V gene, CDR1 is ENHRY and CDR2 is SYGVKD.

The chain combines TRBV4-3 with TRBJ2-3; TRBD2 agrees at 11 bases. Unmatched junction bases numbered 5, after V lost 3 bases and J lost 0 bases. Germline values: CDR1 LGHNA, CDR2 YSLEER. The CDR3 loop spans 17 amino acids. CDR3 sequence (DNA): TGCGCCAGCAGCCAGAAGGGACTAGCGGCTAGCACAGATACGCAGTATTTT. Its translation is CASSQKGLAASTDTQYF.

CDR3 in DNA: TGTGCCAGCAGTGGGCACAGGGGGCTGGAGACCCAGTACTTC. Translating it yields CASSGHRGLETQYF. The V call is TRBV6-5, the J call TRBJ2-5, with 9 positions matching TRBD1. V trimming: 5 bases; J trimming: 5 bases; junction bases outside the gene matches: 6. This CDR3 has 14 residues. Germline-derived CDR1 and CDR2 are MNHEY and SVGAGI.

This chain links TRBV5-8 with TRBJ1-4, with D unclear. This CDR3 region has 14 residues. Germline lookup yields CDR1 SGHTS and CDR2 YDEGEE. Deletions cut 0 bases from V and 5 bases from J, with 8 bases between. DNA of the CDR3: TGTGCCAGCAGCTTGGATCGGGCAAATGAAAAACTGTTTTTT. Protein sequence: CASSLDRANEKLFF.

The DNA of the CDR3 is TGTGCCAGCAGCGAGCCGGGACTAAGGCAGTTCTTC. It encodes CASSEPGLRQFF. V gene TRBV7-2 combines with J gene TRBJ2-1, with 7 bases identical to TRBD2. Unmatched junction bases numbered 7, after V lost 5 bases and J lost 12 bases. CDR1 and CDR2 (germline): SGHTA, FQGNSA. The CDR3 sequence is 12 residues long.

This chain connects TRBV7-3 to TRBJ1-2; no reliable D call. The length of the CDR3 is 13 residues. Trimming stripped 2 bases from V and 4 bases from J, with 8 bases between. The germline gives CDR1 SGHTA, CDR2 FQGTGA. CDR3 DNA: TGTGCCAGCAGCTTAGAGCCTGGCTATGGCTACACCTTC. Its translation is CASSLEPGYGYTF.

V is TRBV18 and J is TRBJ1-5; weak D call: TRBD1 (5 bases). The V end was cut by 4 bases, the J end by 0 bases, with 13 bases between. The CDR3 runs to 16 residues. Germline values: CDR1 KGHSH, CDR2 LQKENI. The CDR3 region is CASSLSGILSNQPQHF. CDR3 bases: TGTGCCAGCTCACTTTCAGGGATACTTAGCAATCAGCCCCAGCATTTT.

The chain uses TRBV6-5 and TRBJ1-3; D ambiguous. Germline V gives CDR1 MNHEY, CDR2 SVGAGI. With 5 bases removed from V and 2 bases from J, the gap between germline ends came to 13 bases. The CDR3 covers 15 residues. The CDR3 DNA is TGTGCCAGCAGTCAACTTGCCAACCCTGGAAACACCATATATTTT. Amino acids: CASSQLANPGNTIYF.

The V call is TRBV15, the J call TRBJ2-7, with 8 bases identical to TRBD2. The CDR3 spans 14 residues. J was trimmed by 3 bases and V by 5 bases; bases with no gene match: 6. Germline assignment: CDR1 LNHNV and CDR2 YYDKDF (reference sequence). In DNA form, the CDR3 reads TGTGCCACCAGCCCCCGTAGCGGGGACTACGAGCAGTACTTC. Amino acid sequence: CATSPRSGDYEQYF.

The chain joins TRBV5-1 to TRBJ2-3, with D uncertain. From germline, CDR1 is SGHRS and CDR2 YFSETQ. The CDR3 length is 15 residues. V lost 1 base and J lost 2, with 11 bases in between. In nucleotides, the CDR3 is TGCGCCAGCAGCTTGATTTCTACCCCCACAGATACGCAGTATTTT. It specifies CASSLISTPTDTQYF.

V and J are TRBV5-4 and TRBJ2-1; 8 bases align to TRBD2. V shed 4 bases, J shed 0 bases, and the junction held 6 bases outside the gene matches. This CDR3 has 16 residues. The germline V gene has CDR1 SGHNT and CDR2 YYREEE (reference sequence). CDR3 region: CASSAGLVSSYNEQFF. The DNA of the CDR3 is TGTGCCAGCAGCGCGGGACTAGTGAGCTCCTACAATGAGCAGTTCTTC.

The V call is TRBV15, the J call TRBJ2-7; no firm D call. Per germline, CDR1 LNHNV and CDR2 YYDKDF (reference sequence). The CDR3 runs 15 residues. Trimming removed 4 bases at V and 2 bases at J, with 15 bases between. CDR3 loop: CATSTEPVSAYEQYF. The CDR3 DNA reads TGTGCCACCAGCACGGAACCCGTGAGCGCCTACGAGCAGTACTTC.

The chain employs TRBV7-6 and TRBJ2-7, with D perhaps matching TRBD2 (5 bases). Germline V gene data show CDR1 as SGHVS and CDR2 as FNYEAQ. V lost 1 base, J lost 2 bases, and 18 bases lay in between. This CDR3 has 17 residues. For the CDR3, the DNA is TGTGCCAGCAGCTTAGGTTCCCCCCTAGCAGAAACCTACGAGCAGTACTTC. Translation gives CASSLGSPLAETYEQYF.

CDR3 coding DNA: TGTGCCAGCATGCCGGGTAGGGGGCATGGGGCCAACGTCCTGACTTTC. Translation gives CASMPGRGHGANVLTF. The rearrangement joins TRBV2 to TRBJ2-6; the match to TRBD1 covers 7 bases. The V and J ends lost 7 bases and 3 bases, in that order; junction bases with no gene match: 9. CDR1 is SNHLY and CDR2 is FYNNEI in the germline V gene. The CDR3 totals 16 residues.

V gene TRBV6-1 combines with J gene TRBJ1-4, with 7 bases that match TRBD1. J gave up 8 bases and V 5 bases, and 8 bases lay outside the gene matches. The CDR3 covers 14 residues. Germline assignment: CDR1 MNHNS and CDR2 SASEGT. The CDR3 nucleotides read TGTGCCAGCAGTCCAGGGGGTCTTTGGGAAAAACTGTTTTTT. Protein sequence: CASSPGGLWEKLFF.

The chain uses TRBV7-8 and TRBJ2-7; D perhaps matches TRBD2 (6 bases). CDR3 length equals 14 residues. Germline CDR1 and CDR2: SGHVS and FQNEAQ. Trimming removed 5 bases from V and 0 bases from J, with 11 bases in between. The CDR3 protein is CASSPREFSYEQYF. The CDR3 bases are TGTGCCAGCAGCCCCCGGGAGTTCTCCTACGAGCAGTACTTC.

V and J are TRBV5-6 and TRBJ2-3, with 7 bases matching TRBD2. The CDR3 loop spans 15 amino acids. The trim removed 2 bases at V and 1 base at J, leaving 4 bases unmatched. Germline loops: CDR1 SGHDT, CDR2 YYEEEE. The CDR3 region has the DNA TGTGCCAGCAGCTTAGGGGCGGGGGGCACAGATACGCAGTATTTT. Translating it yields CASSLGAGGTDTQYF.

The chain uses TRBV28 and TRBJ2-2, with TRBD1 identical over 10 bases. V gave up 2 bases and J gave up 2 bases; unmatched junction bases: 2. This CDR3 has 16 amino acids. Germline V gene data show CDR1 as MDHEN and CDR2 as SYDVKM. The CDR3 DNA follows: TGTGCCAGCAGTTTAGTGACAGGGGGCAACACCGGGGAGCTGTTTTTT. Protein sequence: CASSLVTGGNTGELFF.

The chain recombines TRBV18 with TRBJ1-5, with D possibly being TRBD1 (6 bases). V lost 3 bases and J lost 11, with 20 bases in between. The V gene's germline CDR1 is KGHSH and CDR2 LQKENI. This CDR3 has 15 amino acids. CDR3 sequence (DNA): TGTGCCAGCTCACCCCGGACAGAACCCCAATCAGCCCAGCATTTT. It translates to CASSPRTEPQSAQHF.

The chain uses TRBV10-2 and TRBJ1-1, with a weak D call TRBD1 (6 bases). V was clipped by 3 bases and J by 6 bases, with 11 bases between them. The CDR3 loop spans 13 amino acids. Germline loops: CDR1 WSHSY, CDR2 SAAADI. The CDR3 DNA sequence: TGCGCCAGCAGTGATGGCAGGGGTGCTGAAGCTTTCTTT. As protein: CASSDGRGAEAFF.

CDR3 protein: CASSLWGVDEQFF. CDR3 bases: TGCGCCAGCAGCTTATGGGGGGTCGATGAGCAGTTCTTC. The chain links TRBV5-1 to TRBJ2-1; D perhaps matches TRBD2 (6 bases). Per germline, CDR1 SGHRS and CDR2 YFSETQ. The CDR3 sequence is 13 residues long. Trimming cost V 2 bases and J 8 bases, with 11 bases left between them.

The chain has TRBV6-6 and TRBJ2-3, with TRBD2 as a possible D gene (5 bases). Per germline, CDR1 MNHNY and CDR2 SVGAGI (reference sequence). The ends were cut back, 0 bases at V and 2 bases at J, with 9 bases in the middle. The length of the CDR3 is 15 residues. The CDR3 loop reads CASSYSRASTDTQYF. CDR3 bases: TGTGCCAGCAGTTACTCGAGGGCTTCCACAGATACGCAGTATTTT.

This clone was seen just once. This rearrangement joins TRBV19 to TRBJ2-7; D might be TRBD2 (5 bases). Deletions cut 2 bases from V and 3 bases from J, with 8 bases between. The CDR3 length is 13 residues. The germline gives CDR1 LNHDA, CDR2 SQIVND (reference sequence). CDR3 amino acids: CASSISGNYEQYF. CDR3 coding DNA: TGTGCCAGTAGTATATCCGGGAACTACGAGCAGTACTTC.

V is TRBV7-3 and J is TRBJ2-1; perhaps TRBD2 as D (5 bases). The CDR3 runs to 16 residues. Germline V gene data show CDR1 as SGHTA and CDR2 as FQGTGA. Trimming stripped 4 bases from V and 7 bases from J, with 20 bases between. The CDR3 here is CASSSSGGSMGNEQFF. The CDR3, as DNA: TGTGCCAGCAGCTCGTCCGGCGGGTCAATGGGAAATGAGCAGTTCTTC. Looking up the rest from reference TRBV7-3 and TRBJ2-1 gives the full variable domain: GAGVSQTPSNKVTEKGKYVELRCDPISGHTALYWYRQSLGQGPEFLIYFQGTGAADDSGLPNDRFFAVRPEGSVSTLKIQRTERGDSAVYLCASSSSGGSMGNEQFFGPGTRLTVL.

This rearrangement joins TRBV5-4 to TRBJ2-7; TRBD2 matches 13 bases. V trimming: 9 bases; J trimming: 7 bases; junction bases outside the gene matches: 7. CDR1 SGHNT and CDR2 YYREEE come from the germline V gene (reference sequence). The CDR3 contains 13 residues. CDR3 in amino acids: CATRLAGGGEQYF. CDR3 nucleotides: TGTGCCACCCGACTAGCGGGAGGAGGAGAGCAGTACTTC.

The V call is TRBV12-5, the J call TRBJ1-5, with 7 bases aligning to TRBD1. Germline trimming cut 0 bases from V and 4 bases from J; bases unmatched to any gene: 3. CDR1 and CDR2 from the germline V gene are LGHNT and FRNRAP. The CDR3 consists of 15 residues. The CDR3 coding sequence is TGTGCTAGTGGTTTGGTAAAGGACAGGAATCAGCCCCAGCATTTT. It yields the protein CASGLVKDRNQPQHF.

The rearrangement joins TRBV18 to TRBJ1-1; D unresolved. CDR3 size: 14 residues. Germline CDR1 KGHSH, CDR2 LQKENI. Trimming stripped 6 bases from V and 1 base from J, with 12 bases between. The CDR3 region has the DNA TGTGCCAGCTCGTACGGACGGTCGAACACTGAAGCTTTCTTT. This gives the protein CASSYGRSNTEAFF.